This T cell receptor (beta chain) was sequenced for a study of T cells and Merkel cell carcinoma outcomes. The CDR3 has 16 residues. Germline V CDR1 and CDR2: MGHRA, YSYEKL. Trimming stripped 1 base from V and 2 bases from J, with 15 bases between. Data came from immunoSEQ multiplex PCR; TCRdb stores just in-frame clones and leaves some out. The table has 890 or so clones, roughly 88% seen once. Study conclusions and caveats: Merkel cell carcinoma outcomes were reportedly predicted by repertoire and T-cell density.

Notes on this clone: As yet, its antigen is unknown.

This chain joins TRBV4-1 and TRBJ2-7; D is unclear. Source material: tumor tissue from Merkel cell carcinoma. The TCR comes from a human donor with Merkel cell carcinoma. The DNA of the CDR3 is TGCGCCAGCAGCCAAGGGGTCGGTGGCGCTACCTACGAGCAGTACTTC. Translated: CASSQGVGGATYEQYF.